This TCR beta chain came from a study of shared clonotypes between healthy human individuals. Overall study results and limits: Memory subsets generally showed lower estimated richness than naive subsets. Shared clonotypes: roughly 4.7% naive CD4, around 3.5% naive CD8, 2.3% memory CD4, 0.4% memory CD8.

A remark on this clone: Its target is unknown.

Generated by immunoSEQ multiplex PCR, the TCRdb table keeps only in-frame clones and is missing some. This table holds some 2.1 million clones, roughly 94% found once. V was trimmed by 4 bases and J by 8 bases, leaving 9 bases between them. Germline CDR1 is SEHNR and CDR2 is FQNEAQ (reference sequence). CDR3 size: 12 residues. CD45RO-negative, CCR7-selected cells formed the naive CD8 fraction, which excluded terminally differentiated effector memory CD45RA+ cells. This rearrangement joins TRBV7-9 to TRBJ2-1, with D hard to call. The sample taken for sequencing was naive CD8+ T cells sorted from blood. The receptor was isolated from a man in his late teens or twenties in good health. For the CDR3, the DNA is TGTGCCAGCAGCTCAAGACCGGATGAGCAGTTCTTC. The encoded protein is CASSSRPDEQFF.